Below, 7 T cell receptor beta chains from the same sample are listed, as sequenced in a study of shared clonotypes between healthy human individuals. CD8 cells classed as naive were CD45RO-negative and positively selected for CCR7, excluding terminally differentiated effector memory CD45RA+ cells. Clones were read by immunoSEQ multiplex PCR, and TCRdb kept only the in-frame ones, dropping some. The sample lists fewer than 1 million clones, about 96% occurring once. Sequencing was done on a sample of naive CD8+ T cells sorted from blood. These receptors were taken from a man younger than 40 in good health.

This CDR3 is CASSAKQGASTEAFF. CDR3 DNA sequence: TGTGCCAGCAGCGCCAAACAGGGGGCGAGTACTGAAGCTTTCTTT. The chain links TRBV9 to TRBJ1-1; 9 bases fit TRBD1. Germline lookup yields CDR1 SGDLS and CDR2 YYNGEE. CDR3 length equals 15 residues. Trimming cost V 3 bases and J 5 bases; bases outside gene matches: 8. Full variable domain (outside the CDR3, taken from reference TRBV9 and TRBJ1-1): DSGVTQTPKHLITATGQRVTLRCSPRSGDLSVYWYQQSLDQGLQFLIQYYNGEERAKGNILERFSAQQFPDLHSELNLSSLELGDSALYFCASSAKQGASTEAFFGQGTRLTVV.

The chain joins TRBV5-1 to TRBJ2-5; 9 positions agree with TRBD2. The CDR3 contains 17 residues. Trimming removed 4 bases from V and 5 bases from J; junction bases left unmatched: 15. CDR1 and CDR2 (germline): SGHRS, YFSETQ. The CDR3 region has the DNA TGCGCCAGCAGCGTAGGAGGCGGGAGGGCCGTGGGGGAGACCCAGTACTTC. This translates into CASSVGGGRAVGETQYF.

This rearrangement joins TRBV14 to TRBJ2-1; a possible D gene is TRBD2 (5 bases). Germline V gives CDR1 SGHDN, CDR2 FVKESK. The CDR3 spans 16 residues. V lost 1 base and J lost 4, with 14 bases in between. The CDR3 bases are TGTGCCAGCAGCCAAGCGTGGACTGATAATTACAATGAGCAGTTCTTC. This encodes CASSQAWTDNYNEQFF.

The J gene is TRBJ2-5, the V gene TRBV9, with 8 positions matching TRBD2. Germline CDR1 and CDR2: SGDLS and YYNGEE. This CDR3 region has 14 residues. J gave up 5 bases and V 3 bases, and 6 bases lay outside the gene matches. CDR3 nucleotide sequence: TGTGCCAGCAGCGCAAGCGGGAGAGGGGAGACCCAGTACTTC. This sequence encodes CASSASGRGETQYF. Using reference TRBV9 and TRBJ2-5 for the parts outside the CDR3, the full variable domain is DSGVTQTPKHLITATGQRVTLRCSPRSGDLSVYWYQQSLDQGLQFLIQYYNGEERAKGNILERFSAQQFPDLHSELNLSSLELGDSALYFCASSASGRGETQYFGPGTRLLVL.

The count of this clone is one. The chain carries TRBV27 and TRBJ2-3; D might be TRBD1 (5 bases). V was shortened by 0 bases and J by 4 bases, with 11 bases between the two germline ends. This CDR3 comprises 15 residues. Germline V gene data show CDR1 as MNHEY and CDR2 as SMNVEV (reference sequence). The CDR3 sequence is CASSLSGRVSDTQYF. The CDR3, as DNA: TGTGCCAGCAGTTTATCGGGCAGGGTCTCAGATACGCAGTATTTT.

V and J are TRBV4-1 and TRBJ1-1; TRBD1 might be the D (5 bases). Germline loops: CDR1 MGHRA, CDR2 YSYEKL. Deletions cut 0 bases from V and 6 bases from J, with 5 bases between. This CDR3 region has 12 residues. CDR3 sequence (DNA): TGCGCCAGCAGCCAAGAGGGACCTGAAGCTTTCTTT. Translating gives CASSQEGPEAFF.

This clone has a handful of counts. The junction does not match germline at one end; this may be a read error. CDR3 sequence: CASAGQGPHF. The CDR3 DNA is TGTGCCAGCGCAGGACAGGGACCGCACTTC. The chain couples TRBV7-9 to TRBJ2-7; 8 bases fit TRBD1. The CDR3 covers 10 residues. From germline, CDR1 is SEHNR and CDR2 FQNEAQ (reference sequence). Supplemented by reference TRBV7-9 and TRBJ2-7, the full variable domain reads DTGVSQNPRHKITKRGQNVTFRCDPISEHNRLYWYRQTLGQGPEFLTYFQNEAQLEKSRLLSDRFSAERPKGSFSTLEIQRTEQGDSAMYLCASAGQGPHFGPGTRLTVT.